The entry that follows covers one TCR beta chain sequence. The patients who served as multiple sclerosis controls were treatment-naive and had stable or active relapsing-remitting disease that fulfilled the revised McDonald criteria. The CD8+ and CD4+ T cells were isolated magnetically using a negative isolation approach, whereas the TEMRA cells were enriched by FACS. RNA was extracted with the RNeasy kit, and a quantity of roughly 0.45 to 1 ug was reverse transcribed using random hexamers. immunoSEQ multiplex PCR amplified TCR beta CDR3 across 54 Vbeta, 13 Jbeta. TCRdb re-derived calls from the immunoSEQ multiplex PCR reads in MiXCR, one entry per CDR3 protein. The table includes tens of thousands of distinct CDR3 sequences, 91% detected once. The data are from a study of CD8 T cells in Susac syndrome. The source material was CD8+ T cells from PBMCs. The TCR sequence derives from a human donor with multiple sclerosis.

CDR3 region: CASTDSDTQYF. CDR3 bases: TGTGCCAGCACAGATTCAGATACGCAGTATTTT. The V call is TRBV13, the J call TRBJ2-3, with D uncertain. The V gene lost 7 bases and the J gene lost 4 bases, with 6 bases spanning the gap. Germline-derived CDR1 and CDR2 are PRHDT and FYEKMQ (reference sequence). This CDR3 contains 11 residues.